This T cell receptor beta chain was sequenced in a study of shared clonotypes between healthy human individuals (TCRdb year 2020). Regarding the study in general: Two women and a few men aged 18 to 49 years were included in the cohort. To increase sequencing depth and limit assay-specific biases, different laboratories used diverse techniques to prepare libraries and sequence TCR repertoires. Between about 0.9 and 9 billion PBMCs per donor were obtained by leukapheresis. Per donor, three plates each were used for CD4 naive and CD4 memory, two for CD8 naive, and one for CD8 memory. To estimate repertoire size and how much clonotypes are shared between individuals, the study performed deep sequencing of blood TCR repertoires from five healthy adults. General study outcomes and caveats: Compared with non-shared clonotypes, clonotypes shared by all four sorted-subset donors had higher generation probabilities. Rarefaction of sorted-subset datasets indicated incomplete sequencing despite the large sequencing depth. The small number of donors limited the genetic and exposure-history diversity represented. Naive subsets generally had larger estimated clonotype richness than memory subsets. Pairwise subsampling indicated that sequencing depth was expected to affect the degree of clonotype sharing among donors. Sampling was restricted to blood, and TCR repertoires in tissues likely differ from the TCR repertoires found in blood. Across a few donors, about 5% of naive CD4, 3.5% of naive CD8, roughly 2.3% of memory CD4, and 0.4% of memory CD8 clonotypes were shared.

Using the deep immunoSEQ assay, multiplex PCR amplified TCR CDR3 regions from genomic DNA. For each cell subset, the extracted genomic DNA was distributed evenly across all wells of several immunoSEQ 96-well plates, and each plate served as one replicate. For sorted subsets, approximately 200 ng of genomic DNA, equivalent to 25,000 to 35,000 T cell genomes, went into each replicate PCR. Purified libraries were quantified with a Qubit 3.0 fluorometer, sized on a Bioanalyzer 2100, and re-quantified with the KAPA Library Quantification kit. Each immunoSEQ 96-well plate was sequenced on its own single-read 150-cycle Illumina NextSeq 550 flow cell. The study's processing was this. The immunoSEQ output contained only junctional sequences without quality scores, so filtering could not match that applied to full-length reads. Sequences were annotated with PyIR, a Python wrapper for IgBLAST v1.9, using IMGT germline references to assign V/J genes and CDR3. Reads were removed for weak V/J assignments (E-value above 1e-6), missing CDR3, stop codons, out-of-frame junctions, or ambiguous translated residues. A V3J clonotype was defined by an identical inferred V gene, J gene, and CDR3 amino acid sequence. Percentage overlap between repertoires was computed as shared unique clonotypes divided by the size of the smaller repertoire. RTK rarefaction, the Chao1 estimator, and Recon v2.1 estimates of unobserved clonotypes were used to assess repertoire richness. Generation probabilities for all TCRbeta clonotypes obtained by the gDNA method from a handful of donors were computed using OLGA. This is the immuneACCESS table as TCRdb keeps it, with only in-frame sequences that have V and J called. A part of the clones is gone; compared with another copy, unresolved V genes explain less than half, and the rest is unexplained. V and J calls and clone size are given by that table; D and trimming were obtained from the DNA. This sample holds some 2 million clones; about 95% were observed only once. The biggest ten clones account for roughly 1.1% of the sample.

V gives up 3 bases and J gives up 2 bases, and the segment between their germline ends measures 8 bases. In the germline V gene (reference sequence), CDR1 corresponds to SEHNR and CDR2 to FQNEAQ. CDR3 length: 13 amino acids, cysteine to phenylalanine. Just the 39-base CDR3 DNA is kept, in frame starting at base 1. Comments on this clone: What this receptor recognizes is not known. Within one base of it there is no much larger clone, and no base qualities were kept.

CD8 naive samples were obtained by positive selection for CCR7 among CD45RO-negative cells, yielding a CD45RA+CCR7+ population from which TemRA cells were excluded. The donors were healthy, HIV-negative adults who had no recently reported acute infections or vaccinations. Every donor was a Caucasian adult residing in Nashville, Tennessee, USA. After blood collection by leukapheresis, PBMCs were isolated using Ficoll-Histopaque density gradient centrifugation and then cryopreserved in the vapor phase of liquid nitrogen. Purity and quantity of every magnetically sorted T cell population were checked by analytical flow cytometry. Genomic DNA was isolated from every sorted fraction and measured by UV absorbance on a Nanodrop 2000c.

This TCR was recovered from a man between 18 and 29 years old in good health. Rearrangement joined TRBV7-9 to TRBJ2-7; no confident D gene assignment can be made. Sequencing was done on a sample of naive CD8+ T cells sorted from blood. The sample's cell subset or site label is to be understood as: CD45RA+CCR7+. The base sequence is TGTGCCAGCAGCTTGTACAGTCCCTACGAGCAGTACTTC. The translation is CASSLYSPYEQYF.